The 26 T cell receptor beta chains presented below share a single source sample, sequenced in a study of ipilimumab plus nivolumab after autologous stem cell transplantation. Some clones are missing from TCRdb's copy, which holds only in-frame ones; the method was immunoSEQ multiplex PCR. The sample has some 87,000 clones, 83% seen once; the top ten hold 2.2%. Here the sequenced sample was PBMCs, taken in a trial of ipilimumab plus nivolumab as post-transplant consolidation. The receptors derive from a male donor with diffuse large B-cell lymphoma.

The chain recombines TRBV5-1 with TRBJ1-5; possibly TRBD1 for D (5 bases). The CDR3 consists of 15 residues. V was cut by 0 bases and J by 6 bases, with 13 bases left in between. CDR1 is SGHRS and CDR2 is YFSETQ in the germline V gene. This CDR3 is CASSLVAGAGQPQHF. CDR3 DNA: TGCGCCAGCAGCTTGGTAGCTGGGGCTGGTCAGCCCCAGCATTTT. Based on the CDR3 plus reference TRBV5-1 and TRBJ1-5, the full variable domain is KAGVTQTPRYLIKTRGQQVTLSCSPISGHRSVSWYQQTPGQGLQFLFEYFSETQRNKGNFPGRFSGRQFSNSRSEMNVSTLELGDSALYLCASSLVAGAGQPQHFGDGTRLSIL.

The chain recombines TRBV2 with TRBJ1-5; 7 positions agree with TRBD1. Germline CDR1 is SNHLY and CDR2 is FYNNEI. The CDR3 loop spans 14 amino acids. V lost 7 bases to trimming and J lost 4 bases; unmatched junction nucleotides: 7. CDR3 bases: TGTGCCAGCAATGCTGGGACAGTGAATCAGCCCCAGCATTTT. This gives the protein CASNAGTVNQPQHF.

The chain joins TRBV7-5 to TRBJ2-4. TRBV7-5 is a known pseudogene. This CDR3 contains 15 residues. For the CDR3, the DNA is TGTGCCAGAACCCTTCGGGACGGAGCCAAAAACATTCAGTACTTC. As protein: CARTLRDGAKNIQYF.

V usage is TRBV11-2 and J usage is TRBJ2-5, with D possibly being TRBD1 (5 bases). Germline values: CDR1 SGHAT, CDR2 FQNNGV. This CDR3 spans 15 amino acids. Trimming left V 0 bases short and J 5 bases short, with 13 bases between. The CDR3 loop reads CASSLESGQGETQYF. In DNA form, the CDR3 reads TGTGCCAGCAGCTTAGAGTCAGGGCAGGGCGAGACCCAGTACTTC. Based on the CDR3 plus reference TRBV11-2 and TRBJ2-5, the full variable domain is EAGVAQSPRYKIIEKRQSVAFWCNPISGHATLYWYQQILGQGPKLLIQFQNNGVVDDSQLPKDRFSAERLKGVDSTLKIQPAKLEDSAVYLCASSLESGQGETQYFGPGTRLLVL.

This clone was observed a handful of times. V usage is TRBV25-1 and J usage is TRBJ1-2; D remains unclear. Germline V CDR1 and CDR2: MGHDK, SYGVNS. This CDR3 comprises 12 residues. The V end lost 4 bases, the J end lost 8 bases, and 11 bases lay between the germline ends. The CDR3 region is CASSAQVGGYTF. The DNA of the CDR3 is TGTGCCAGCAGTGCCCAGGTTGGAGGCTACACCTTC.

V is TRBV5-1 and J is TRBJ2-3, with 8 bases lining up with TRBD2. The length of the CDR3 is 15 residues. The V segment lost 4 bases and the J segment 1 base; nucleotides outside the gene matches: 5. The germline V gene encodes CDR1 SGHRS and CDR2 YFSETQ. CDR3 sequence (DNA): TGCGCCAGCAGCCCGGGAGGGTTTGGCACAGATACGCAGTATTTT. Protein product: CASSPGGFGTDTQYF.

The chain links TRBV4-3 to TRBJ2-2; 7 bases fit TRBD2. V trimming: 1 base; J trimming: 2 bases; junction bases outside the gene matches: 7. CDR3 length: 17 amino acids. Germline loops: CDR1 LGHNA, CDR2 YSLEER. CDR3 amino acids: CASSQGYGRGNTGELFF. CDR3 sequence (DNA): TGCGCCAGCAGCCAAGGATATGGGAGGGGCAACACCGGGGAGCTGTTTTTT.

The V and J genes are TRBV18 and TRBJ1-6, with a possible D match to TRBD1 (6 bases). This CDR3 comprises 15 residues. The V end lost 4 bases, the J end lost 6 bases, and 13 bases lay between the germline ends. Germline CDR1 and CDR2: KGHSH and LQKENI. CDR3 nucleotides: TGTGCCAGCTCACTCCCTGCGGGGGCTAATTCACCCCTCCACTTT. Encoded protein: CASSLPAGANSPLHF.

The chain recombines TRBV6-1 with TRBJ2-7; D remains unclear. Trimming took 0 bases from V and 2 from J, leaving 8 bases between them. Germline V gene sequence: CDR1 MNHNS, CDR2 SASEGT. There are 14 residues in the CDR3. The CDR3 bases are TGTGCCAGCAGTGAAGCAGTCACAGCCTACGAGCAGTACTTC. Translation: CASSEAVTAYEQYF.

The V gene is TRBV7-9, the J gene TRBJ1-2, with 8 bases matching TRBD1. J lost 8 bases, V lost 4 bases, and 12 bases had no gene match. This CDR3 contains 15 residues. Germline CDR1 and CDR2: SEHNR and FQNEAQ (reference sequence). The DNA for the CDR3 is TGTGCCAGCAGCTCCTATCCAGGGACAGGTGGGGGCTACACCTTC. This gives the protein CASSSYPGTGGGYTF.

The gene calls are TRBV6-1 and TRBJ1-1, with 11 bases lining up with TRBD1. V dropped 6 bases and J dropped 6; count of bases not matched to a gene: 6. The CDR3 contains 14 residues. From germline, CDR1 is MNHNS and CDR2 SASEGT. The CDR3 nucleotides are TGTGCCAGCAGGTCCGGGACAGGGGGGGCTGAAGCTTTCTTT. As protein: CASRSGTGGAEAFF.

V usage is TRBV5-6 and J usage is TRBJ1-6; 7 bases agree with TRBD1. The trim removed 2 bases at V and 7 bases at J, leaving 9 bases unmatched. This CDR3 comprises 16 residues. CDR1 is SGHDT and CDR2 is YYEEEE in the germline V gene. CDR3 DNA sequence: TGTGCCAGCAGCTTTGAGGGGGCGCCGAGAAATTCACCCCTCCACTTT. Its translation: CASSFEGAPRNSPLHF.

The V gene is TRBV6-5, the J gene TRBJ2-3, with 7 bases matching TRBD1. There are 15 residues in the CDR3. With 8 bases clipped from V and 4 bases from J, the junction kept 12 bases outside the gene matches. CDR1 is MNHEY and CDR2 is SVGAGI in the germline V gene. CDR3 sequence reads: CASYLRQGPPDTQYF. In DNA, the CDR3 is TGTGCCAGCTACCTTCGACAGGGCCCACCAGATACGCAGTATTTT.

The chain carries TRBV5-6 and TRBJ2-2; a weak D match, TRBD2 (5 bases). The CDR3 is made up of 15 amino acids. The germline CDR1 and CDR2 sequences are SGHDT and YYEEEE. V lost 2 bases to trimming and J lost 7 bases, with 15 bases between them. The CDR3 reads CASSFGQRKVGELFF. In DNA, the CDR3 is TGTGCCAGCAGCTTCGGGCAGCGGAAGGTCGGGGAGCTGTTTTTT.

In this sample, this clone turned up a few times. V and J are TRBV19 and TRBJ1-1; D is ambiguous. This CDR3 is built from 14 residues. The V end lost 5 bases, the J end lost 1 base, and 11 bases lay between the germline ends. Germline V gene data show CDR1 as LNHDA and CDR2 as SQIVND (reference sequence). The CDR3 protein is CASSLQHSNTEAFF. The CDR3 DNA reads TGTGCCAGTAGTCTACAACATTCGAACACTGAAGCTTTCTTT.

Only a few counts were recorded for this clone. The chain combines TRBV5-1 with TRBJ1-3; tentatively, D is TRBD1 (5 bases). The V gene lost 5 bases and the J gene lost 0 bases, with 12 bases spanning the gap. This CDR3 is built from 15 residues. In germline, CDR1 is SGHRS, CDR2 YFSETQ. The CDR3 DNA reads as TGCGCCAGCAGGGGGCAAGGATTCTCTGGAAACACCATATATTTT. It specifies CASRGQGFSGNTIYF.

The rearrangement joins TRBV10-1 to TRBJ2-7, with D tentatively TRBD2 (5 bases). V gave up 5 bases and J gave up 4 bases, with 12 bases separating them. The CDR3 has 13 residues. Germline V gene sequence: CDR1 WNHNN, CDR2 SYGVQD (reference sequence). This CDR3 reads CASSPGGGYEQYF. For the CDR3, the DNA is TGCGCCAGCAGTCCCGGAGGAGGTTACGAGCAGTACTTC.

The chain combines TRBV11-2 with TRBJ1-1, with D hard to call. The V gene's germline CDR1 is SGHAT and CDR2 FQNNGV. Trimming took 6 bases from V and 0 from J, leaving 17 bases between them. This CDR3 has 16 amino acids. The CDR3: CASRSSSGFMNTEAFF. Here the CDR3 DNA reads TGTGCCAGCAGATCATCATCGGGATTTATGAACACTGAAGCTTTCTTT. Based on the CDR3 plus reference TRBV11-2 and TRBJ1-1, the full variable domain is EAGVAQSPRYKIIEKRQSVAFWCNPISGHATLYWYQQILGQGPKLLIQFQNNGVVDDSQLPKDRFSAERLKGVDSTLKIQPAKLEDSAVYLCASRSSSGFMNTEAFFGQGTRLTVV.

The genes are TRBV1 and TRBJ2-5. TRBV1 is an annotated pseudogene. This CDR3 comprises 16 residues. This CDR3 is CTSSLLGRITQETQYF. The CDR3, as DNA: TGCACCAGCAGCCTCCTCGGGCGGATCACCCAGGAGACCCAGTACTTC.

This clone was detected only once. This specimen includes other DNA sequences encoding the same CDR3. CDR3 in DNA: TGTGCCAGCAGCTTTCCCGGGGGGGAGACCCAGTACTTC. Translating it yields CASSFPGGETQYF. The chain carries TRBV11-1 and TRBJ2-5; 7 nucleotides match TRBD2. V gave up 3 bases and J gave up 5 bases; unmatched junction bases: 3. In germline, CDR1 is SGHAT, CDR2 FQDESV (reference sequence). This CDR3 contains 13 residues.

This chain connects TRBV6-5 to TRBJ2-5, with 9 bases lining up with TRBD1. V dropped 6 bases and J dropped 3; count of bases not matched to a gene: 8. CDR1 is MNHEY and CDR2 is SVGAGI in the germline V gene. The CDR3 totals 15 residues. This CDR3 reads CASRRPGTGKETQYF. CDR3 bases: TGTGCCAGCAGACGTCCCGGGACAGGGAAAGAGACCCAGTACTTC.

This clone was detected ten times or more. The gene calls are TRBV11-2 and TRBJ2-1, with TRBD2 matching 9 bases. The length of the CDR3 is 17 residues. After removal of 1 base from V and 2 bases from J, the junction contained 6 bases not matched to a gene. In germline, CDR1 is SGHAT, CDR2 FQNNGV. The CDR3 region has the DNA TGTGCCAGCAGCTTAGTGGGGACTAGCTCTCCCTACAATGAGCAGTTCTTC. Encoded protein: CASSLVGTSSPYNEQFF. The whole variable domain, remainder taken from reference TRBV11-2 and TRBJ2-1, is EAGVAQSPRYKIIEKRQSVAFWCNPISGHATLYWYQQILGQGPKLLIQFQNNGVVDDSQLPKDRFSAERLKGVDSTLKIQPAKLEDSAVYLCASSLVGTSSPYNEQFFGPGTRLTVL.

The chain recombines TRBV9 with TRBJ2-3; tentative D call: TRBD2 (6 bases). The CDR3 length is 16 residues. Germline assignment: CDR1 SGDLS and CDR2 YYNGEE. Trimming cost V 3 bases and J 3 bases, with 17 bases left between them. The CDR3 region has the DNA TGTGCCAGCAGCGGTAGAAGCGGGCGGATGACAGATACGCAGTATTTT. Its protein product is CASSGRSGRMTDTQYF.

The V gene is TRBV18, the J gene TRBJ2-1, with a weak D call TRBD1 (6 bases). The CDR3 extends over 16 amino acids. The V end lost 3 bases, the J end lost 5 bases, and 17 bases lay between the germline ends. Germline V gene sequence: CDR1 KGHSH, CDR2 LQKENI. This chain's CDR3 is CASSPLVGRDNNEQFF. CDR3 coding DNA: TGTGCCAGCTCACCGCTCGTAGGAAGGGACAACAATGAGCAGTTCTTC.

The rearrangement uses TRBV6-5 and TRBJ1-6, with 10 nucleotides matching TRBD1. The germline gives CDR1 MNHEY, CDR2 SVGAGI. Trimming at V came to 6 bases and at J to 8 bases, leaving 7 bases not matched to a gene. The CDR3 sequence is 15 residues long. The DNA of the CDR3 is TGTGCCAGCAGCTACCGGGACAGGGGTCATTCACCCCTCCACTTT. Translating it yields CASSYRDRGHSPLHF.

The chain couples TRBV6-5 to TRBJ1-5; D unresolved. Germline assignment: CDR1 MNHEY and CDR2 SVGAGI. V was shortened by 6 bases and J by 7 bases, with 10 bases between the two germline ends. The CDR3 length is 12 residues. The CDR3 DNA follows: TGTGCCAGCAGGTCTGGGAGCCAGCCCCAGCATTTT. Its protein product is CASRSGSQPQHF.